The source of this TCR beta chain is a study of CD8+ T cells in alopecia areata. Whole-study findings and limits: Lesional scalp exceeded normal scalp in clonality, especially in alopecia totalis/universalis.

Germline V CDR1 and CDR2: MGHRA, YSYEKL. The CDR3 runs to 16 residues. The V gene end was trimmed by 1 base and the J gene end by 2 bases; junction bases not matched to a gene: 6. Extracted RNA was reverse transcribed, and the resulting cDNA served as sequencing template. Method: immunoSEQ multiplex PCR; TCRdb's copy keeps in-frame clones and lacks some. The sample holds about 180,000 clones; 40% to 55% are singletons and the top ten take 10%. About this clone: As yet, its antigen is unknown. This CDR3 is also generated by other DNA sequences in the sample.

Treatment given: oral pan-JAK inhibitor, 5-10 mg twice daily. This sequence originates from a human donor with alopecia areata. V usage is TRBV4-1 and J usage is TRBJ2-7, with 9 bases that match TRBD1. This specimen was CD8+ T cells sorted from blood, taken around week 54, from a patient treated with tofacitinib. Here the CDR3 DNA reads TGCGCCAGCAGCCAAGGCCCGGGACAGGGAACCTACGAGCAGTACTTC. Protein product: CASSQGPGQGTYEQYF.